This T cell receptor (beta chain) was recovered during a study of shared clonotypes between healthy human individuals. Findings and caveats of the study: In a handful of donors, about 5% of naive CD4 clonotypes appeared in common. Relative to their counterparts shared across all four donors, non-shared clonotypes exhibited diminished generation probabilities.

Replicate PCRs for sorted subsets used around 200 ng DNA; this equaled 25,000 to 35,000 T cell genomes. The data were produced by immunoSEQ multiplex PCR, yet TCRdb's version contains in-frame clones alone and is incomplete. This table has millions of clones, roughly 95% appearing once. The CDR3 contains 14 residues. Germline-derived CDR1 and CDR2 are MNHEY and SMNVEV (reference sequence). Trimming cost V 3 bases and J 1 base; bases outside gene matches: 1. A word on this clone: Its antigen is as yet unknown.

V is TRBV27 and J is TRBJ1-2; 8 bases match TRBD1. The sequenced sample was naive CD4+ T cells sorted from blood. Subset described: CD45RA+ positively selected. This clonotype was obtained from a young man in good health. This CDR3 is CASSFGQGNYGYTF. The CDR3 coding sequence is TGTGCCAGCAGTTTCGGACAGGGTAACTATGGCTACACCTTC.